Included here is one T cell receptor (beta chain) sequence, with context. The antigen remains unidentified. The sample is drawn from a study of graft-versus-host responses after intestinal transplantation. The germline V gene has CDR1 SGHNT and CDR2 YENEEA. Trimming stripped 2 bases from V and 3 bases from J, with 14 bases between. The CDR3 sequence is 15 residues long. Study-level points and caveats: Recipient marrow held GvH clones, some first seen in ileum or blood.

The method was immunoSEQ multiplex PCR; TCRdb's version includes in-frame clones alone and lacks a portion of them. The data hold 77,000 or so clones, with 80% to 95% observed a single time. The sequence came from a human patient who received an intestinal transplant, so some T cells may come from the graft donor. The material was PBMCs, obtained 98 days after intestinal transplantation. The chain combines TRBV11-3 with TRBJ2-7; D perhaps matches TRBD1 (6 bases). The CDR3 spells CASSLLDRRHYEQYF. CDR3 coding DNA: TGTGCCAGCAGCTTACTAGACAGGAGACACTACGAGCAGTACTTC.